This T cell receptor (beta chain) was observed in a study of cytomegalovirus exposure and HLA in healthy donors. Whole-study findings and limits: It was found in a later analysis that first-cohort TCR clusters tended to co-occur in the 90 to 150 validation repertoires. Three of the chains that were CMV-associated were confirmed in vitro to be specific for CMV antigens.

Among the 110 or so subjects of the validation cohort, separate from the roughly 700-subject first cohort, were the donors. For this clone: Its antigen is currently unknown.

Profiled with immunoSEQ multiplex PCR; TCRdb holds only in-frame clones, not every one. Of approximately 220,000 clones listed, 80% to 85% are singletons. CDR3 length equals 15 residues. From germline, CDR1 is GTSNPN and CDR2 SVGIG (reference sequence). With 2 bases removed from V and 1 base from J, the gap between germline ends came to 14 bases. Material: PBMCs. The V gene is TRBV30, the J gene TRBJ2-5, with D possibly being TRBD1 (6 bases). The sequence derives from a woman in her twenties or thirties in good health and CMV-seropositive. CDR3 sequence (DNA): TGTGCCTGGAGTCTGTGGACAGCCCTCCAAGAGACCCAGTACTTC. Protein product: CAWSLWTALQETQYF.